This T cell receptor beta chain was sequenced for a study of CD8+ T cells in alopecia areata. Study outcomes and limitations: Elevated clonality characterized lesional scalp relative to normal scalp, particularly in alopecia totalis/universalis. Treatment with tofacitinib significantly lowered scalp clonality and reduced expanded CD8+ clones among the top 100.

CDR3 length equals 15 residues. Trimming took 3 bases from V and 5 from J, leaving 14 bases between them. Looked up from germline, CDR1 is KGHSH and CDR2 is LQKENI. Following RNA extraction, reverse transcription yielded cDNA that acted as the sequencing template. Measured with immunoSEQ multiplex PCR; TCRdb has only the in-frame clones, and not every one. The table lists approximately 210,000 clones, about three fifths of them singletons, with about 0.94% in the top ten. Treatment indicated: oral pan-JAK inhibitor, 5-10 mg twice daily. As part of sample collection, lesional scalp punch biopsies and peripheral blood were taken from alopecia areata patients. Sorted populations comprised CD4+ and CD8+ T cells obtained from PBMCs. On this clone: Its antigen is as yet unknown.

The sequence was obtained from a human donor with alopecia areata. This specimen was CD4+ T cells sorted from blood, taken at week 24, from a patient treated with tofacitinib. This chain joins TRBV18 and TRBJ1-5, with D possibly TRBD1 on 6 matching bases. The CDR3 here is CASSPVGGRDQPQHF. CDR3 nucleotide sequence: TGTGCCAGCTCACCGGTTGGGGGGCGGGATCAGCCCCAGCATTTT. The whole variable domain, remainder taken from reference TRBV18 and TRBJ1-5, is NAGVMQNPRHLVRRRGQEARLRCSPMKGHSHVYWYRQLPEEGLKFMVYLQKENIIDESGMPKERFSAEFPKEGPSILRIQQVVRGDSAAYFCASSPVGGRDQPQHFGDGTRLSIL.